The sequence of this TCR beta chain was determined in a study of blood T cell repertoires in COVID-19. Study-level information: The analysed material was cDNA or gDNA that came from T cells, B-cell-depleted T cells, or PBMCs.

How the authors handled the data: Reference gene primer amplification gave nucleated cell count estimates. Sequencing used immunoSEQ multiplex PCR; TCRdb keeps in-frame clones, though not all of them. D and trimming were read from the DNA, whereas the V and J calls and clone size are those reported in that table. This sample has roughly 200,000 clones, with 70% to 90% found just once. Participants were aged about 18 to 95 years, lived in under 25 US areas, and enrolled virtually. Each exposed participant met a COVID-19 case in the 2 weeks preceding study entry. The CDR3 loop spans 14 amino acids. V lost 8 bases to trimming and J lost 6 bases; unmatched junction nucleotides: 9. In germline, CDR1 is SNHLY, CDR2 FYNNEI.

Source material: PBMCs or T cells enriched from blood (not recorded which). This rearrangement joins TRBV2 to TRBJ2-3; 9 bases are a match to TRBD1. The TCR originated in a woman under 40 who had been exposed to COVID-19. The CDR3 region has the DNA TGTGCCAGCGGGGTGGGACAGGGTGGCGATACGCAGTATTTT. Translation gives CASGVGQGGDTQYF.